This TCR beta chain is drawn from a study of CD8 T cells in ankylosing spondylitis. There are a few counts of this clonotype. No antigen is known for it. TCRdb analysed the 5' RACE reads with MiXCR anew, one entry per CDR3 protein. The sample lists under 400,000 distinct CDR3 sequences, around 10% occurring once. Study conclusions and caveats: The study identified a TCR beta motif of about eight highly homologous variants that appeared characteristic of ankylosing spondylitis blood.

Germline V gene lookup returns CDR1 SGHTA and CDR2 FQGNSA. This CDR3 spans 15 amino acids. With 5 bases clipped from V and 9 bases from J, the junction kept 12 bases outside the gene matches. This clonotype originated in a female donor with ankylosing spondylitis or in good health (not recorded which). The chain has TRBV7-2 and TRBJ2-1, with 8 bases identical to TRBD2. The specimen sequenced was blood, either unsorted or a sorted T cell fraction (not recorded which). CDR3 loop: CASSPRGGRFGEQFF. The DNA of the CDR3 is TGTGCCAGCAGCCCCCGAGGCGGGAGGTTTGGTGAGCAGTTCTTC.